This T cell receptor (beta chain) originates from a study of T cell responses to AZD1222 COVID-19 vaccine. Looking at the study overall: Second doses were pooled across both intervals (about 4 or about 12 weeks). Findings and caveats of the study: The sample set comprised mostly white British donors with more females, and clonal diversity was possibly underestimated. Unmutated regions of variants are reportedly targeted by nearly half of spike-specific TCRs.

Comment on this clone: Its specificity is unknown.

Sequencing used immunoSEQ multiplex PCR; TCRdb keeps in-frame clones, though not all of them. The table records tens of thousands of clones, 85% of them present only once. The CDR3 loop spans 15 amino acids. Germline CDR1 reads SGHTA; CDR2 reads FQGNSA. Trimming took 7 bases from V and 6 from J, leaving 19 bases between them. The rearrangement uses TRBV7-2 and TRBJ2-1; no definite D call. The TCR was taken from an adult in good health. The sample here was peripheral blood, taken on day 0 of AZD1222 vaccination. The CDR3, as DNA: TGTGCCAGCACAGCTTCTAACTGGAAAGGCAATGAGCAGTTCTTC. This sequence encodes CASTASNWKGNEQFF.